This T cell receptor beta chain comes out of a study of blood T cell repertoires in COVID-19. Study information: COVID-19 samples, acute and convalescent, were from the United States, Italy and Spain.

Per the original methods: Cell counts per sample came from amplifying reference gene primers. Some clones are missing from TCRdb's copy, which holds only in-frame ones; the method was immunoSEQ multiplex PCR. The V and J calls and the clone size are those of that table, but D and trimming were determined from the DNA. The sample has some 290,000 clones; around 87% are singletons. This CDR3 is 11 amino acids long. The V and J ends lost 8 bases and 2 bases respectively, with 6 bases between them. Germline V gives CDR1 SGHTA, CDR2 FQGNSA. The sequenced sample consisted of peripheral blood. The receptor comes from a woman in her forties or fifties who had recovered from COVID-19. J is TRBJ1-2 and V is TRBV7-2; D remains unclear. CDR3 in amino acids: CASELNYGYTF. CDR3 nucleotides: TGTGCCAGCGAGCTAAACTATGGCTACACCTTC. The variable domain in full, completed from reference TRBV7-2 and TRBJ1-2, reads GAGVSQSPSNKVTEKGKDVELRCDPISGHTALYWYRQSLGQGLEFLIYFQGNSAPDKSGLPSDRFSAERTGGSVSTLTIQRTQQEDSAVYLCASELNYGYTFGSGTRLTVV.